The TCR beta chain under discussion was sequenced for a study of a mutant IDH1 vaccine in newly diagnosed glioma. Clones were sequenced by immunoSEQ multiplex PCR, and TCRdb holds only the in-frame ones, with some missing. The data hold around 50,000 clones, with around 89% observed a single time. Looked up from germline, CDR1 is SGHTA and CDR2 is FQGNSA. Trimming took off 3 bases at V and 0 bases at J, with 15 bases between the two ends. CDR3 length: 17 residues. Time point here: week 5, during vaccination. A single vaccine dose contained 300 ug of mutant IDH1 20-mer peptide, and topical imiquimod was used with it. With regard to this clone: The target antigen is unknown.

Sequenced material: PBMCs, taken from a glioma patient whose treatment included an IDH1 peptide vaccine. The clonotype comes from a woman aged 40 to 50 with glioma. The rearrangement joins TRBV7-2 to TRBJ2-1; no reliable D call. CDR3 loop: CASSLFFGGGSYNEQFF. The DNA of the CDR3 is TGTGCCAGCAGCTTGTTCTTCGGCGGCGGCTCCTACAATGAGCAGTTCTTC. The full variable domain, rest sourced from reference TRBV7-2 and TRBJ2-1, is GAGVSQSPSNKVTEKGKDVELRCDPISGHTALYWYRQSLGQGLEFLIYFQGNSAPDKSGLPSDRFSAERTGGSVSTLTIQRTQQEDSAVYLCASSLFFGGGSYNEQFFGPGTRLTVL.